Following are 23 T cell receptor beta chains from one sample sequenced in a study of blood T cell repertoires in COVID-19 (TCRdb year 2020). Library preparation used the immunoSEQ multiplex PCR assay. TCRdb provides this immuneACCESS table in a form limited to in-frame rearrangements. Some clones are lacking; in checked studies, under half of them reflect an unresolved V gene, and why the rest are absent is not known. The sample table holds 100,000 to 150,000 clones, of which around nine tenths were seen once. The ten largest clones represent approximately 1% of the sample. The sequenced sample was peripheral blood. These receptors were taken from a woman older than 75 with acute or convalescent COVID-19.

V is TRBV10-3 and J is TRBJ1-2; TRBD1 matches at 7 bases. The CDR3 totals 14 residues. From germline, CDR1 is ENHRY and CDR2 SYGVKD. V was pared by 3 bases and J by 7 bases, with 8 bases of the junction left unmatched. DNA for the CDR3: TGTGCCATCAGTGACCGACAGGGACGAGTTGGCTACACCTTC. It is translated as CAISDRQGRVGYTF.

The rearrangement links TRBV7-6 to TRBJ2-5; 9 bases line up with TRBD2. The length of the CDR3 is 16 residues. V was clipped by 4 bases and J by 9 bases; unmatched bases: 15. In germline, CDR1 is SGHVS, CDR2 FNYEAQ. CDR3: CASSSNSGGAREAQYF. For the CDR3, the DNA is TGTGCCAGCAGCTCCAATAGCGGGGGAGCGAGGGAGGCCCAGTACTTC.

The gene calls are TRBV19 and TRBJ1-4; D not certain. CDR1 and CDR2 from the germline V gene are LNHDA and SQIVND (reference sequence). Trimming shortened V by 5 bases and J by 8 bases, and 18 bases separated the two germline ends. The CDR3 consists of 15 residues. The CDR3 loop is CASSPRGPRREKLFF. The CDR3 DNA reads TGTGCCAGTAGTCCCCGGGGTCCCAGGCGGGAAAAACTGTTTTTT.

The chain uses TRBV6-1 and TRBJ2-7; possibly TRBD2 for D (5 bases). Germline CDR1 reads MNHNS; CDR2 reads SASEGT. Trimming left V 2 bases short and J 6 bases short, with 14 bases between. The CDR3 sequence is 14 residues long. CDR3 sequence reads: CASSESGFLSEQYF. CDR3 DNA sequence: TGTGCCAGCAGTGAAAGCGGATTCCTCTCCGAGCAGTACTTC.

The sample holds a few counts of this clone. The chain has TRBV5-1 and TRBJ2-3; 13 bases fit TRBD2. Germline V gives CDR1 SGHRS, CDR2 YFSETQ. After removal of 4 bases from V and 4 bases from J, the junction contained 12 bases not matched to a gene. The CDR3 loop spans 18 amino acids. This CDR3 is CASSAGLAGSPGADTQYF. The DNA for the CDR3 is TGCGCCAGCAGCGCGGGACTAGCGGGGTCGCCAGGGGCAGATACGCAGTATTTT.

This clone was found once. At one end, the junction sequence differs from germline, possibly due to a read error. The CDR3 region has the DNA TGCAATCCCAATGAGCAGTTCTTC. This gives the protein CNPNEQFF. The chain carries TRBV3-1 (or the pseudogene TRBV3-2) and TRBJ2-1; D is unclear. The CDR3 runs to 8 residues. CDR1 is LGHDT and CDR2 is YNNKEL in the germline V gene (reference sequence).

The chain has TRBV7-2 and TRBJ1-2, with D perhaps TRBD1 (6 bases). Per germline, CDR1 SGHTA and CDR2 FQGNSA. This CDR3 contains 15 residues. Trimming cost V 1 base and J 3 bases, with 12 bases left between them. DNA of the CDR3: TGTGCCAGCAGCTTAGTGGGGGGGACATACTATGGCTACACCTTC. This gives the protein CASSLVGGTYYGYTF.

This clone has just one count. The rearrangement uses TRBV28 and TRBJ1-2; D ambiguous. Germline V gene sequence: CDR1 MDHEN, CDR2 SYDVKM. V dropped 0 bases and J dropped 8 bases, with 7 bases sitting between them. The CDR3 is 12 amino acids. This CDR3 reads CASSLWVEGYTF. The CDR3 bases are TGTGCCAGCAGTTTATGGGTGGAGGGCTACACCTTC.

The chain joins TRBV28 to TRBJ2-1; 10 bases line up with TRBD2. The length of the CDR3 is 16 residues. The V gene end was trimmed by 5 bases and the J gene end by 5 bases; junction bases not matched to a gene: 9. Germline V gene data show CDR1 as MDHEN and CDR2 as SYDVKM. The CDR3 DNA reads as TGTGCCAGCAGTCTCACAGCGGGAGGGCCCCACAATGAGCAGTTCTTC. Encoded protein: CASSLTAGGPHNEQFF.

This clone turned up a few times. The rearrangement joins TRBV19 to TRBJ1-5; 9 positions agree with TRBD1. Germline values: CDR1 LNHDA, CDR2 SQIVND (reference sequence). The CDR3 has 15 residues. J was trimmed by 5 bases and V by 4 bases; bases with no gene match: 6. This CDR3 reads CASSTWTGVDQPQHF. The DNA of the CDR3 is TGTGCCAGTAGTACCTGGACAGGGGTTGATCAGCCCCAGCATTTT. The variable domain in full, completed from reference TRBV19 and TRBJ1-5, reads DGGITQSPKYLFRKEGQNVTLSCEQNLNHDAMYWYRQDPGQGLRLIYYSQIVNDFQKGDIAEGYSVSREKKESFPLTVTSAQKNPTAFYLCASSTWTGVDQPQHFGDGTRLSIL.

This clone appeared a single time. CDR3 protein: CASSDTGGGNTIYF. The CDR3 DNA reads as TGTGCCAGCAGTGACACAGGGGGAGGAAACACCATATATTTT. The chain links TRBV25-1 to TRBJ1-3, with 8 bases lining up with TRBD1. Germline V lookup: CDR1 MGHDK, CDR2 SYGVNS. CDR3 size: 14 residues. J gave up 4 bases and V 3 bases, and 2 bases lay outside the gene matches.

The chain combines TRBV7-2 with TRBJ2-1; 9 bases line up with TRBD1. Germline V gene sequence: CDR1 SGHTA, CDR2 FQGNSA. The V gene end was trimmed by 6 bases and the J gene end by 9 bases; junction bases not matched to a gene: 18. This CDR3 has 17 residues. CDR3 DNA sequence: TGTGCCAGCAGAACAGGGCAAGGGACAGGGTTTATCGGTGAGCAGTTCTTC. Translated: CASRTGQGTGFIGEQFF.

This chain joins TRBV2 and TRBJ1-2, with 10 bases aligning to TRBD1. The CDR3 runs to 15 residues. CDR1 is SNHLY and CDR2 is FYNNEI in the germline V gene. J gave up 6 bases and V 5 bases, and 9 bases lay outside the gene matches. CDR3 protein: CASSLTGQGINGYTF. The CDR3 coding sequence is TGTGCCAGCAGTCTAACGGGACAGGGGATAAATGGCTACACCTTC.

The chain is built from TRBV29-1 and TRBJ1-4, with TRBD1 matching over 8 bases. Trimming at V came to 6 bases and at J to 8 bases, leaving 8 bases not matched to a gene. Per germline, CDR1 SQVTM and CDR2 ANQGSEA. This CDR3 is 13 amino acids long. DNA of the CDR3: TGCAGCGTCCCCGGGACAGGAGGAGAAAAACTGTTTTTT. Translated: CSVPGTGGEKLFF. Variable domain in full (rest from reference TRBV29-1 and TRBJ1-4): SAVISQKPSRDICQRGTSLTIQCQVDSQVTMMFWYRQQPGQSLTLIATANQGSEATYESGFVIDKFPISRPNLTFSTLTVSNMSPEDSSIYLCSVPGTGGEKLFFGSGTQLSVL.

This chain uses TRBV3-1 (or the pseudogene TRBV3-2) with TRBJ2-5; D is unclear. The ends were cut back, 2 bases at V and 3 bases at J, with 7 bases in the middle. The CDR3 consists of 13 residues. Germline CDR1 and CDR2: LGHDT and YNNKEL (reference sequence). The CDR3 DNA follows: TGTGCCAGCAGCCAATCCCCAAAAGAGACCCAGTACTTC. It specifies CASSQSPKETQYF.

This clone was seen many times. This chain links TRBV9 with TRBJ2-3; 10 bases align to TRBD2. The V gene's germline CDR1 is SGDLS and CDR2 YYNGEE. The V gene end was trimmed by 1 base and the J gene end by 5 bases; junction bases not matched to a gene: 7. This CDR3 has 16 amino acids. CDR3 coding DNA: TGTGCCAGCAGCGTACTGGGGACTAGCGTAGGAGATACGCAGTATTTT. Residues: CASSVLGTSVGDTQYF.

This chain connects TRBV5-4 to TRBJ2-5, with TRBD1 matching 9 bases. The CDR3 sequence is 17 residues long. V lost 1 base to trimming and J lost 3 bases; unmatched junction nucleotides: 10. The germline V gene encodes CDR1 SGHNT and CDR2 YYREEE (reference sequence). CDR3 sequence: CASSLLSRQGGKETQYF. The DNA for the CDR3 is TGTGCCAGCAGCTTGCTTTCTAGACAGGGGGGAAAAGAGACCCAGTACTTC.

The rearrangement uses TRBV6-5 and TRBJ2-2; D is undetermined. The CDR3 length is 13 residues. Per germline, CDR1 MNHEY and CDR2 SVGAGI. Trimming pared 4 bases from V and 5 bases from J, leaving 8 bases between. CDR3 amino acids: CASSSKRTGELFF. The CDR3 DNA reads TGTGCCAGCAGTTCAAAGCGAACCGGGGAGCTGTTTTTT.

In its sample, this clone was seen a few times. The chain couples TRBV19 to TRBJ1-1; 7 positions agree with TRBD1. The CDR3 loop spans 13 amino acids. The ends lost 10 bases at V and 0 bases at J; junction bases unmatched: 5. Germline CDR1 is LNHDA and CDR2 is SQIVND (reference sequence). The CDR3 sequence: CATRTGMNTEAFF. The CDR3 region has the DNA TGTGCCACACGGACAGGCATGAACACTGAAGCTTTCTTT.

This rearrangement joins TRBV5-1 to TRBJ2-7, with D maybe TRBD1 (6 bases). This CDR3 has 15 amino acids. Germline-derived CDR1 and CDR2 are SGHRS and YFSETQ. The germline V and J ends were trimmed by 3 bases and 0 bases, with 13 bases remaining between them. The CDR3 region is CASSSPGTISYEQYF. CDR3 nucleotides: TGCGCCAGCAGCTCTCCGGGGACAATCTCCTACGAGCAGTACTTC. The variable domain in full, with the rest retrieved from reference TRBV5-1 and TRBJ2-7, is KAGVTQTPRYLIKTRGQQVTLSCSPISGHRSVSWYQQTPGQGLQFLFEYFSETQRNKGNFPGRFSGRQFSNSRSEMNVSTLELGDSALYLCASSSPGTISYEQYFGPGTRLTVT.

The chain is built from TRBV6-1 and TRBJ2-5, with TRBD2 matching over 7 bases. The CDR3 totals 14 residues. With 1 base clipped from V and 5 bases from J, the junction kept 4 bases outside the gene matches. In germline, CDR1 is MNHNS, CDR2 SASEGT. In nucleotides, the CDR3 is TGTGCCAGCAGTGAAGGCGTCGGGGGGGAGACCCAGTACTTC. It codes for CASSEGVGGETQYF.

V usage is TRBV7-9 and J usage is TRBJ2-7; 8 bases agree with TRBD2. The junction had 9 bases not matched to a gene; V was cut back by 5 bases and J by 0 bases. Germline loops: CDR1 SEHNR, CDR2 FQNEAQ (reference sequence). The CDR3 runs 16 residues. This CDR3 is CASSREGGPSSYEQYF. In DNA, the CDR3 is TGTGCCAGCAGCCGGGAGGGGGGCCCCAGCTCCTACGAGCAGTACTTC.

This sequence joins TRBV7-9 and TRBJ1-4, with 12 nucleotides matching TRBD1. Losses at the gene ends were 5 bases for V and 8 bases for J; bases not matched to a gene: 6. This CDR3 spans 15 amino acids. Germline V gene data show CDR1 as SEHNR and CDR2 as FQNEAQ (reference sequence). CDR3 sequence reads: CASSPGQGAREKLFF. CDR3 DNA: TGTGCCAGCAGCCCGGGACAGGGGGCAAGGGAAAAACTGTTTTTT.